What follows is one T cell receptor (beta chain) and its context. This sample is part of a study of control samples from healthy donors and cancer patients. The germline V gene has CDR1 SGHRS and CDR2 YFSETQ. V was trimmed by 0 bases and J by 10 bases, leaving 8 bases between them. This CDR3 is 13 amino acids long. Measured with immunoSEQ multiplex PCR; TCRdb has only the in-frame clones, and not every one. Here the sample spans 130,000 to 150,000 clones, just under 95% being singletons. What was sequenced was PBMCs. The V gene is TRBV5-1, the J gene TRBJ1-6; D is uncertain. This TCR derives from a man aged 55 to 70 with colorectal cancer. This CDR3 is CASSLAGVSPLHF. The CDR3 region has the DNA TGCGCCAGCAGCTTGGCTGGGGTATCACCCCTCCACTTT.